This T cell receptor beta chain was sequenced during a study of blood T cell repertoires in COVID-19. Study-level background: There were acute and convalescent COVID-19 samples, and they came from the United States, Italy and Spain. From T cells, B-cell-depleted T cells, or PBMCs came the material, which was cDNA or gDNA.

The CDR3 runs 12 residues. Trimming cost V 1 base and J 4 bases, with 4 bases left between them. Germline V CDR1 and CDR2: GTSNPN, SVGIG (reference sequence). Authors' analysis steps: Reference gene primer amplification gave nucleated cell count estimates. Only in-frame clones appear in the TCRdb table, and some are missing; sequencing was by immunoSEQ multiplex PCR. V and J calls and clone size come straight from that table; D and trimming were deduced from the DNA. Of some 120,000 clones listed, around 90% were seen once; the top ten hold 3% to 4%. The source is a man in his fifties or sixties with active COVID-19. Sequenced: peripheral blood. The chain carries TRBV30 and TRBJ1-4; no reliable D call. DNA of the CDR3: TGTGCCTGGAGTGAGCTTAATGAAAAACTGTTTTTT. Protein: CAWSELNEKLFF. The whole variable domain, remainder taken from reference TRBV30 and TRBJ1-4, is SQTIHQWPATLVQPVGSPLSLECTVEGTSNPNLYWYRQAAGRGLQLLFYSVGIGQISSEVPQNLSASRPQDRQFILSSKKLLLSDSGFYLCAWSELNEKLFFGSGTQLSVL.